This T cell receptor beta chain comes out of a study of blood T cell repertoires in COVID-19. As for the study in general: Specimens from acute and convalescent COVID-19 originated in the United States, Italy and Spain. The analysed material was cDNA or gDNA that came from T cells, B-cell-depleted T cells, or PBMCs.

Per the original data handling: Amplification from reference gene primers served as the basis for estimated nucleated cell counts. TCRdb's copy holds only in-frame clones and misses some; the assay was immunoSEQ multiplex PCR. The DNA was the basis for D and trimming; V, J and clone size are from that table. Altogether roughly 140,000 clones are present, about 85% being singletons, with the ten largest covering approximately 40%. Trimming cost V 1 base and J 8 bases, with 23 bases left between them. The CDR3 contains 17 residues. Germline values: CDR1 LNHDA, CDR2 SQIVND (reference sequence). Sequencing was done on a sample of peripheral blood. The source is a human donor in a cohort sampled during active COVID-19. The J gene is TRBJ1-2, the V gene TRBV19; possibly TRBD1 for D (6 bases). The CDR3 protein is CASSIVRAGAHPLGYTF. DNA for the CDR3: TGTGCCAGTAGTATAGTCCGCGCAGGGGCGCACCCCCTCGGCTACACCTTC.